This is a list of T cell receptor beta chains from one sample in a study of CD8+CD57+ T cells in acquired aplastic anemia. One entry per CDR3 protein results from TCRdb running MiXCR on the reads. The table has around 500,000 distinct CDR3 sequences, around 30% seen once. Sequencing was performed on sorted CD4+, CD8+, or CD8+CD57+ T cells (not recorded which) from PBMCs. These receptors were taken from a human donor with aplastic anemia. The CDR3 runs from the conserved cysteine through the conserved F or W. Fields, in order: clone size, V gene, D gene, J gene, CDR3 DNA, CDR3 protein. The D gene is left open where the match is weak. Some rows have no size entry. The others give once, few or many, or a class for an expanded clone.

few	TRBV20-1	TRBD2	TRBJ2-3	TGCAGTGCTGCGCCCCTAGCGGGCCGCACAGATACGCAGTATTTT	CSAAPLAGRTDTQYF
many	TRBV29-1	NA	TRBJ1-4	TGCAGTGCCCGACGGGCAACTAATGAAAAACTGTTTTTT	CSARRATNEKLFF
NA	TRBV28	NA	TRBJ2-7	TGTGCCAGCAGCCCTGCCCCGGGTCGGCGAGCGGGTTCCCCCTACGAGCAGTACTTC	CASSPAPGRRAGSPYEQYF
many	TRBV2	NA	TRBJ2-5	TGTGCCAGCAGTGTACAGGGGAGGGAGGGGACCCAGTACTTC	CASSVQGREGTQYF
NA	TRBV15	NA	TRBJ2-7	TGTGCCACCAGCAGTGAGTCGGGCAGGCCCGGCGAGCAGTACTTC	CATSSESGRPGEQYF
NA	TRBV2	NA	TRBJ2-4	TGTGCCAGCAGTTACCGGATAGGAATCGCCAAAAACATTCAGTACTTC	CASSYRIGIAKNIQYF
NA	TRBV10-3	TRBD1	TRBJ1-2	TGTGCCATCAGTGAGGGGACAGGCAGTAACTATGGCTACACCTTC	CAISEGTGSNYGYTF
few	TRBV30	NA	TRBJ1-6	TGTGCCTGGAGTGTCTCGCCCTCCTATAATTCACCCCTCCACTTT	CAWSVSPSYNSPLHF
many	TRBV10-3	NA	TRBJ1-2	TGTGCCATCAGCTTACCGGGACAAAACTATGGCTACACCTTC	CAISLPGQNYGYTF
NA	TRBV4-2	TRBD1	TRBJ2-7	TGTGCCAGCAGCGCGCCGGGGACAGGGTCCTCCTACGAGCAGTACTTC	CASSAPGTGSSYEQYF
NA	TRBV6-1	TRBD1	TRBJ1-2	TGTGCCAGCACCTACGGTGGCAGGGGGGAAGCAGGCTACACCTTC	CASTYGGRGEAGYTF
many	TRBV24-1	NA	TRBJ2-5	TGTGCCACCAGTGATTCGCTATTGGGAGAGACCCAGTACTTC	CATSDSLLGETQYF
many	TRBV29-1	NA	TRBJ1-2	TGCAGCGTTGAAGAGGGGCGGGGTGGCTACACCTTC	CSVEEGRGGYTF
once	TRBV7-9	NA	TRBJ1-4	TGTGCCAGCAGCTTAACGTTGACCCTTAGGGATGAAAGACTGTTTTTT	CASSLTLTLRDERLFF
NA	TRBV9	NA	TRBJ2-3	TGTGCCAGCAGCCCTCGGGCTTTTACAGATACGCAGTATTTT	CASSPRAFTDTQYF
NA	TRBV25-1	NA	TRBJ2-3	TGTGCCAGCAGTGAGGGGGGAGAGACAGATACGCAGTATTTT	CASSEGGETDTQYF
many	TRBV6-1	TRBD2	TRBJ2-7	TGTGCCAGCAGCATCGTAGGGGAGGGCTACGAGCAGTACTTC	CASSIVGEGYEQYF